This entry concerns a single T cell receptor beta chain. In germline, CDR1 is SQVTM, CDR2 ANQGSEA. The V and J ends lost 5 bases and 4 bases respectively, with 12 bases between them. The CDR3 loop spans 13 amino acids. The sample is drawn from a study of blood T cell repertoires in COVID-19. Data came from immunoSEQ multiplex PCR; TCRdb stores just in-frame clones and leaves some out. The repertoire holds over 250,000 clones, with about nine tenths as singletons. This TCR came from a man in his fifties or sixties with acute or convalescent COVID-19. The chain uses TRBV29-1 and TRBJ2-4, with D uncertain. The sequenced material came from peripheral blood. The CDR3 DNA sequence: TGCAGCGTTCTAGACGGTAATAAAAACATTCAGTACTTC. As protein: CSVLDGNKNIQYF. The whole variable domain, filled in from reference TRBV29-1 and TRBJ2-4, reads SAVISQKPSRDICQRGTSLTIQCQVDSQVTMMFWYRQQPGQSLTLIATANQGSEATYESGFVIDKFPISRPNLTFSTLTVSNMSPEDSSIYLCSVLDGNKNIQYFGAGTRLSVL.